This TCR beta chain was identified in a study of blood T cell repertoires in COVID-19 (dated by TCRdb to the early 2020s). Study-wide context: Samples from collaborators originated in the United States, Italy and Spain and spanned both the acute and convalescent phases of COVID-19. The sample metadata nearly always contained a de-identified subject ID, COVID-19 status, age in years and sex. Deeply sampled blood TCRbeta repertoires from subjects exposed to, actively infected with, or recovered from COVID-19 were included in the dataset. The samples were drawn from two sources: the first 160 participants of the ongoing ImmuneRACE study, and approximately 1,300 subjects contributed by 6 global collaborators. A freely available public database, intended as a resource for researchers studying the immune response to SARS-CoV-2, is where the repertoires were released. Where HLA class I and class II types were available, the types were taken from metadata supplied by the sample provider, not from assay-based typing. The material from the prospective study consisted of cDNA or gDNA derived from T cells, B-cell-depleted T cells, or PBMCs.

Collaborating institutions collected whole blood in K2EDTA tubes following their own protocols. Collaborator samples were shipped for TCRbeta analysis as frozen whole blood, isolated PBMCs, or DNA extracted from either sample type. The junction shows trimming of 3 bases on V and 5 bases on J, and the gene matches do not reach 15 bases of it. For CDR1 and CDR2, the germline V gene lists SQVTM and ANQGSEA. There are 16 amino acids in the CDR3, from cysteine to phenylalanine inclusive. The entry retains the CDR3 DNA only, 48 bases that are in frame from base 1. General findings and caveats noted by the study authors: How much clinical and demographic metadata was included differed by source and by participant, and the metadata was provided uncurated.

Points on this clone: The antigen this receptor binds is unknown. Qualities for individual bases were not recorded, and no much larger clone is one base off.

TCRbeta CDR3 regions were amplified from genomic DNA by means of the immunoSEQ Assay, a bias-controlled multiplex PCR. The original methods were these. Nucleated cell counts per sample were estimated from amplification of reference gene primers within the assay. To quantify the absolute abundance of each unique TCRbeta CDR3 rearrangement, sequence reads were collapsed and filtered. Productive Simpson clonality was computed per sample as the square root of Simpson's diversity index over productive rearrangements. The immuneACCESS repertoire file appears here via TCRdb, limited to in-frame rearrangements. These files lack a portion of the clones; in checked studies, under half of the deficit traces to unresolved V genes, and the cause of the others is not known. V, J and clone size reflect that table, while D and trimming were determined from the DNA. This sample lists 95,000 to 130,000 clones; approximately 82% were detected once. Of the sample, approximately 2.3% is held by the ten largest clones.

The V gene is TRBV29-1 and the J gene is TRBJ2-5, with 7 bases in between that match TRBD2. Material: peripheral blood. This receptor was identified in a man aged 25 to 40 with acute or convalescent COVID-19. This receptor has the CDR3 CSVELNRAGETETQYF. The base sequence is TGCAGCGTTGAGCTTAACCGGGCGGGGGAAACGGAGACCCAGTACTTC. Here the CDR3 is joined to the reference TRBV29-1 and TRBJ2-5 genes, and the full variable domain is: SAVISQKPSRDICQRGTSLTIQCQVDSQVTMMFWYRQQPGQSLTLIATANQGSEATYESGFVIDKFPISRPNLTFSTLTVSNMSPEDSSIYLCSVELNRAGETETQYFGPGTRLLVL.